This TCR beta chain was obtained from a study of beta chain features in type 1 diabetes (dated by TCRdb to the late 2010s). In terms of the full investigation: Mean age, gender distribution, total cell number and subset yield were not different between patients and healthy donors. Across all samples, around 100 million sorted cells were examined, and cell number per subset correlated strongly with RNA yield. In the study, recently diagnosed type 1 diabetes patients and matched healthy donors were compared on the TCRB repertoires of their sorted circulating CD4+ T cell subsets. Regulatory and stem cell-like memory subsets were isolated from only 8 patients and roughly 8 healthy donors, whereas naive and central memory subsets came from all 30 or so donors.

As regards this clone: Its antigen is still unknown. It has no much larger one-base neighbor in the sample; base qualities were not kept.

Taken from the germline V gene (reference sequence), the CDR1 and CDR2 loops are PRHDT and FYEKMQ. Cut back by 5 bases and 6 bases, the V and J ends lie 19 bases apart. The CDR3 holds 15 amino acids from the cysteine to the phenylalanine. Kept here is only the CDR3 DNA, which spans 45 bases and is read in frame from base 1. All of the isolated RNA was reverse transcribed with the High Capacity cDNA Reverse Transcription Kit, so expressed TCRB transcripts were sequenced. Deep immunoSEQ sequencing was performed on naive, central memory and regulatory T cell samples, with an average of about 3.6 million total reads per sample. Sorted cells were lysed in RLT buffer, and RNA was extracted using DNase-treated RNeasy Micro or Mini kits according to cell number. To prevent cross-contamination, each cell subset was processed individually, whereas patient and healthy donor samples were processed jointly. Using the immunoSEQ multiplex PCR, TCRB sequences were amplified from cDNA into 87-bp fragments spanning the CDR3 region. Amplicons were sequenced on the Illumina HiSeq platform. On the authors' methods: Synthetic template baselines were used to correct PCR bias computationally, reads within Hamming distance 2 were collapsed, and singletons that could not be merged were discarded. Reads were aligned against IMGT to assign V, D and J genes, CDR3 length and insertions or deletions at six rearrangement sites. Within each subset, clonotype counts were normalized to sorted cell number, and only after that were true diversity and Gini coefficients computed with the tcR R package. The overlap coefficient, calculated on TCRB nucleotide sequences, was used to measure repertoire sharing. Out-of-frame TCRB sequences from naive cells were analyzed as a proxy for the pre-selection repertoire. TCRdb obtained this table from immuneACCESS and retained in-frame rearrangements with V and J assigned. These tables miss some clones; where compared with another copy, unresolved V genes account for less than half of the shortfall, and the remainder is unexplained. For V, J and clone size, that table is used; D and trimming come from the DNA. The sample has about 700,000 clones on record, roughly 13% of them singletons. The ten largest clones represent less than 0.025% of the sample.

Findings and caveats that apply to the study as a whole: PCR might favor shorter templates, but patient and control samples were amplified and corrected together, so any skew would affect both groups equally. Because cDNA was sequenced instead of genomic DNA, activated cells with high expression could be over-represented, although the groups did not differ in activation or CD3 levels. Type 1 diabetes patients showed a moderate but significant shortening of TCRB CDR3 length in all four CD4+ subsets. Naive, central memory and regulatory TCRB repertoires appeared more similar among patients than among healthy donors. At VDJ recombination sites, type 1 diabetes patients had fewer insertions and more deleted nucleotides, which implies abnormalities in thymic rearrangement. Because the HLA sub-analyses included only small numbers of individuals, any influence of HLA type on TCRB rearrangement was left unresolved.

A single peripheral blood draw of approximately 100 mL on average was collected from each donor into heparinised tubes. A BD FACSAria II was used to sort naive, central memory, regulatory and stem cell-like memory CD4+ T cells with a panel that included CD45RO, CCR7, CD25, CD127, CD95 and CD27. Purity was above 95% for every sorted population. PBMCs were isolated immediately by Lymphoprep density gradient centrifugation and stained directly without culture. So that batch effects would be minimized, each experiment stained and sorted samples in pairs, pairing one healthy donor with one patient. The sequence joins TRBV13 to TRBJ1-1, with the D segment identity uncertain. The clonotype originates from a man between 18 and 35 years old with type 1 diabetes. Sequences were obtained from naive CD4+ T cells from blood. The intended sense of this specimen's cell subset or site label: true naive CD4+ T cells. The base sequence is TGTGCCAGCAGCCTCGTAGGACTCCTTGAGCCTGAAGCTTTCTTT. Translated, it gives CASSLVGLLEPEAFF.